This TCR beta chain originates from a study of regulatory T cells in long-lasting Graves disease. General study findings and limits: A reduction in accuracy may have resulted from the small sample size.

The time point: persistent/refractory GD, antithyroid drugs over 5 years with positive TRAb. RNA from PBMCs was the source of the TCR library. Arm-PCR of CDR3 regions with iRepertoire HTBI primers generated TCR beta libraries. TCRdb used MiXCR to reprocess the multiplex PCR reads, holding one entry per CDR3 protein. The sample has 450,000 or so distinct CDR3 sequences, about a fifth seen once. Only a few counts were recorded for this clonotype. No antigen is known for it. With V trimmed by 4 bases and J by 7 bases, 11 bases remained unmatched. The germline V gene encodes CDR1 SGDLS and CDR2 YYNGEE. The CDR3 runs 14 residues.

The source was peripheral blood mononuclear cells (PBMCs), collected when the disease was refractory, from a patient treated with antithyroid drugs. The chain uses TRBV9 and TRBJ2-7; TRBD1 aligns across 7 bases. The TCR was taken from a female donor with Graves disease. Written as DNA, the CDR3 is TGTGCCAGCAGCATGGGACAGTCTACGAGTGAGCAGTACTTC. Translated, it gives CASSMGQSTSEQYF.